The 20 T cell receptor beta chains listed next were all sequenced from one sample in a study of cytomegalovirus exposure and HLA in healthy donors. Primers for the PCR totalled 60 Vbeta and 13 Jbeta. Only in-frame clones appear in the TCRdb table, and some are missing; sequencing was by immunoSEQ multiplex PCR. Altogether fewer than 140,000 clones are present, about 70% being singletons, with the ten largest covering roughly 2.8%. The sequenced sample was PBMCs. These receptors originate from a female donor in good health and CMV-seronegative.

This chain uses TRBV28 with TRBJ1-2; TRBD1 aligns across 7 bases. CDR3 size: 15 residues. The germline V gene encodes CDR1 MDHEN and CDR2 SYDVKM. Germline trimming cut 5 bases from V and 3 bases from J; bases unmatched to any gene: 9. Here the CDR3 reads CASSLGQAWHYGYTF. Here the CDR3 DNA reads TGTGCCAGCAGTCTTGGACAGGCCTGGCACTATGGCTACACCTTC.

The V and J genes are TRBV6-6 and TRBJ1-6; unclear D gene. From germline, CDR1 is MNHNY and CDR2 SVGAGI (reference sequence). The CDR3 covers 14 residues. The V and J ends lost 3 bases and 6 bases respectively, with 9 bases between them. In DNA, the CDR3 is TGTGCCAGCAGTTATCTCGAGGGTAATTCACCCCTCCACTTT. Translating gives CASSYLEGNSPLHF.

The rearrangement joins TRBV15 to TRBJ2-6; no reliable D call. The CDR3 has 16 amino acids. Germline CDR1 and CDR2: LNHNV and YYDKDF (reference sequence). The V end was cut by 0 bases, the J end by 0 bases, with 6 bases between. This CDR3 reads CATSRDTGSGANVLTF. DNA for the CDR3: TGTGCCACCAGCAGAGATACTGGCTCTGGGGCCAACGTCCTGACTTTC.

This clone was counted between two and nine times. The chain joins TRBV27 to TRBJ2-5; 12 bases fit TRBD2. The germline V gene has CDR1 MNHEY and CDR2 SMNVEV (reference sequence). J gave up 4 bases and V 5 bases, and 8 bases lay outside the gene matches. This CDR3 spans 16 amino acids. CDR3 residues: CASSRQGLAGRETQYF. The DNA for the CDR3 is TGTGCCAGCAGTAGACAGGGACTAGCGGGTCGAGAGACCCAGTACTTC.

This chain links TRBV15 with TRBJ2-7, with TRBD2 as a possible D gene (5 bases). Trimming cost V 1 base and J 4 bases, with 11 bases left between them. This CDR3 is built from 14 residues. Germline-derived CDR1 and CDR2 are LNHNV and YYDKDF (reference sequence). The CDR3 DNA reads as TGTGCCACCAGCAGAGGGGTCTGGAGGTACGAGCAGTACTTC. Translation: CATSRGVWRYEQYF.

V is TRBV27 and J is TRBJ2-7, with TRBD2 matching over 12 bases. V dropped 5 bases and J dropped 1; count of bases not matched to a gene: 9. Germline V gene lookup returns CDR1 MNHEY and CDR2 SMNVEV (reference sequence). This CDR3 contains 17 residues. CDR3 in amino acids: CASSPLAGGAVSYEQYF. DNA for the CDR3: TGTGCCAGCAGTCCGCTAGCGGGAGGGGCCGTTTCCTACGAGCAGTACTTC.

The chain is built from TRBV29-1 and TRBJ2-1; 7 positions agree with TRBD2. Per germline, CDR1 SQVTM and CDR2 ANQGSEA. After removal of 0 bases from V and 1 base from J, the junction contained 6 bases not matched to a gene. The CDR3 runs to 16 residues. The CDR3 loop reads CSVEDLREWSYNEQFF. The CDR3 DNA reads TGCAGCGTTGAAGATCTGCGGGAGTGGTCCTACAATGAGCAGTTCTTC.

This clone was counted between two and nine times. V usage is TRBV4-1 and J usage is TRBJ2-1; tentative D call: TRBD2 (5 bases). This CDR3 contains 15 residues. Germline values: CDR1 MGHRA, CDR2 YSYEKL. V was trimmed by 1 base and J by 8 bases, leaving 15 bases between them. The DNA of the CDR3 is TGCGCCAGCAGCCAAGGGGAGAGGGCCGCCCATGAGCAGTTCTTC. Translated: CASSQGERAAHEQFF.

This chain connects TRBV11-2 to TRBJ2-5; 13 bases agree with TRBD2. CDR1 is SGHAT, CDR2 FQNNGV, per germline. This CDR3 contains 16 residues. The J segment lost 5 bases and the V segment lost 5 bases, leaving 8 bases of the junction unmatched. The DNA of the CDR3 is TGTGCCAGCAGCAAGGGGTTACTAGCGGGAGGGGAGACCCAGTACTTC. Amino acid sequence: CASSKGLLAGGETQYF. Combining the CDR3 with reference TRBV11-2 and TRBJ2-5 gives the whole variable domain EAGVAQSPRYKIIEKRQSVAFWCNPISGHATLYWYQQILGQGPKLLIQFQNNGVVDDSQLPKDRFSAERLKGVDSTLKIQPAKLEDSAVYLCASSKGLLAGGETQYFGPGTRLLVL.

Details on this clone: The same CDR3 is also encoded by other DNA sequences in this sample. The V call is TRBV9, the J call TRBJ2-1; 7 bases fit TRBD2. CDR1 is SGDLS and CDR2 is YYNGEE in the germline V gene. The CDR3 is 15 residues long. V shed 0 bases, J shed 4 bases, and the junction held 4 bases outside the gene matches. The CDR3 loop is CASSVGLAEYNEQFF. The CDR3 nucleotides are TGTGCCAGCAGCGTAGGGCTAGCGGAGTACAATGAGCAGTTCTTC. Full variable domain (outside the CDR3, taken from reference TRBV9 and TRBJ2-1): DSGVTQTPKHLITATGQRVTLRCSPRSGDLSVYWYQQSLDQGLQFLIQYYNGEERAKGNILERFSAQQFPDLHSELNLSSLELGDSALYFCASSVGLAEYNEQFFGPGTRLTVL.

The DNA of the CDR3 is TGTGCCAGCAGCTTAGCGACAACACAGGCTTTCTATGGCTACACCTTC. It yields the protein CASSLATTQAFYGYTF. V and J are TRBV7-2 and TRBJ1-2, with D perhaps TRBD1 (5 bases). The ends were cut back, 0 bases at V and 4 bases at J, with 15 bases in the middle. This CDR3 contains 16 residues. In germline, CDR1 is SGHTA, CDR2 FQGNSA. Full variable domain (rest looked up from reference TRBV7-2 and TRBJ1-2): GAGVSQSPSNKVTEKGKDVELRCDPISGHTALYWYRQSLGQGLEFLIYFQGNSAPDKSGLPSDRFSAERTGGSVSTLTIQRTQQEDSAVYLCASSLATTQAFYGYTFGSGTRLTVV.

This clone came up a few times. The chain combines TRBV5-4 with TRBJ1-2, with TRBD1 as a possible D gene (5 bases). Germline-derived CDR1 and CDR2 are SGHNT and YYREEE (reference sequence). The ends were cut back, 4 bases at V and 4 bases at J, with 11 bases in the middle. CDR3 length: 13 amino acids. For the CDR3, the DNA is TGTGCCAGCAGCACAAACCAGGGCTATGGCTACACCTTC. It specifies CASSTNQGYGYTF.

The genes are TRBV7-3 and TRBJ2-1; 7 bases are shared with TRBD2. The CDR3 is 16 residues long. V dropped 5 bases and J dropped 7; count of bases not matched to a gene: 14. CDR1 SGHTA and CDR2 FQGTGA come from the germline V gene. For the CDR3, the DNA is TGTGCCAGCAGCGCCACCCGGGCCGGGGGGAAGAATGAGCAGTTCTTC. Its translation: CASSATRAGGKNEQFF.

V is TRBV6-1 and J is TRBJ2-4; D might be TRBD2 (5 bases). The germline V and J ends were trimmed by 0 bases and 8 bases, with 14 bases remaining between them. CDR3 size: 15 residues. The germline gives CDR1 MNHNS, CDR2 SASEGT. The CDR3 DNA follows: TGTGCCAGCAGTGAAGCTCCCGGGCCCGGGGACATTCAGTACTTC. Amino acids: CASSEAPGPGDIQYF.

This clone was detected only a few times. This chain connects TRBV6-5 to TRBJ1-2, with D uncertain. Trimming stripped 11 bases from V and 2 bases from J, with 18 bases between. The germline V gene encodes CDR1 MNHEY and CDR2 SVGAGI. The CDR3 runs 14 residues. CDR3 DNA: TGTGCCGCGGCACGATCCGTAGGCAACTATGGCTACACCTTC. Protein product: CAAARSVGNYGYTF.

This clone turned up a few times. The chain employs TRBV4-1 and TRBJ2-7, with 7 bases fitting TRBD2. The CDR3 length is 16 residues. Germline values: CDR1 MGHRA, CDR2 YSYEKL. J lost 3 bases, V lost 2 bases, and 10 bases had no gene match. CDR3 region: CASSQPPGPGGYEQYF. The CDR3 nucleotides read TGCGCCAGCAGCCAACCTCCGGGTCCGGGGGGCTACGAGCAGTACTTC.

V usage is TRBV4-2 and J usage is TRBJ1-5; D is unclear. Looked up from germline, CDR1 is LGHNA and CDR2 is YNFKEQ. The CDR3 is made up of 15 amino acids. Between the trimmed V and J ends, which lost 4 bases and 0 bases, there was a span of 10 bases. CDR3 loop: CASSRGGYSNQPQHF. For the CDR3, the DNA is TGTGCCAGCAGCCGCGGCGGGTATAGCAATCAGCCCCAGCATTTT.

The chain links TRBV14 to TRBJ2-7; the match to TRBD1 covers 7 bases. V was clipped by 2 bases and J by 5 bases; unmatched bases: 12. Germline CDR1 and CDR2: SGHDN and FVKESK. The CDR3 runs 16 residues. The CDR3 here is CASSQSRQGRRDEQYF. In DNA form, the CDR3 reads TGTGCCAGCAGCCAAAGCAGACAGGGAAGAAGAGACGAGCAGTACTTC.

This clone was observed a single time. The chain combines TRBV27 with TRBJ1-4; TRBD1 agrees at 7 bases. Losses at the gene ends were 5 bases for V and 7 bases for J; bases not matched to a gene: 7. This CDR3 is 14 amino acids long. Germline assignment: CDR1 MNHEY and CDR2 SMNVEV (reference sequence). The CDR3 coding sequence is TGTGCCAGCAGTCCTAACCGGGACAGTGAAAAACTGTTTTTT. This codes for CASSPNRDSEKLFF. Full variable domain (missing parts from reference TRBV27 and TRBJ1-4): EAQVTQNPRYLITVTGKKLTVTCSQNMNHEYMSWYRQDPGLGLRQIYYSMNVEVTDKGDVPEGYKVSRKEKRNFPLILESPSPNQTSLYFCASSPNRDSEKLFFGSGTQLSVL.

This clone was picked up many times. The chain combines TRBV7-6 with TRBJ2-7; a possible D gene is TRBD1 (6 bases). The germline CDR1 and CDR2 sequences are SGHVS and FNYEAQ. The CDR3 loop spans 15 amino acids. The V end was cut by 0 bases, the J end by 5 bases, with 14 bases between. As DNA, the CDR3 is TGTGCCAGCAGCTTAGCACAGGGAGAATGGCACGAGCAGTACTTC. It translates to CASSLAQGEWHEQYF.